This T cell receptor (beta chain) is drawn from a study of PD-1 blockade in classical Hodgkin lymphoma. With regard to this clone: Its antigen is unidentified.

Noted time point: cycle 4 day 1 (C4D1), after 5 to 7 weeks of nivolumab. Following autologous stem cell transplantation, relapse occurred in every patient, and exposure to brentuximab vedotin varied. Patients reached a best response of complete response, partial response or progressive disease. TCRdb's copy holds only in-frame clones and misses some; the assay was immunoSEQ multiplex PCR. The data contain some 100,000 clones, 93% of them singletons. V gave up 3 bases and J gave up 6 bases; unmatched junction bases: 5. Germline V gene sequence: CDR1 LNHNV, CDR2 YYDKDF (reference sequence). The CDR3 runs 13 residues. General study points: The study found that TCR diversity rose significantly by C4D1 in CD4+ but not CD8+ cells.

The chain combines TRBV15 with TRBJ2-7; TRBD2 matches at 7 bases. The source material was peripheral blood mononuclear cells (PBMCs), sampled before the fourth cycle of nivolumab. This clonotype was sampled from a human donor with classical Hodgkin lymphoma. CDR3 loop: CATSRGGVIEQYF. In DNA, the CDR3 is TGTGCCACCAGCAGGGGGGGGGTTATCGAGCAGTACTTC. Full variable domain (rest looked up from reference TRBV15 and TRBJ2-7): DAMVIQNPRYQVTQFGKPVTLSCSQTLNHNVMYWYQQKSSQAPKLLFHYYDKDFNNEADTPDNFQSRRPNTSFCFLDIRSPGLGDTAMYLCATSRGGVIEQYFGPGTRLTVT.